This TCR beta chain was profiled in a study of pediatric ulcerative colitis. Libraries were prepared by immunoSEQ multiplex PCR; TCRdb keeps only in-frame clonotypes and omits some of them. This table holds 30,000 or so clones, approximately 78% found once. During colonoscopy, one to two rectal pinch biopsies were collected. Source material: gut tissue. The sequence derives from a boy between 10 and 17 years old with mild ulcerative colitis.

This CDR3 is CASSVAGGVYGYTF. The CDR3 DNA reads as TGTGCCAGCAGCGTAGCGGGGGGGGTCTATGGCTACACCTTC. The J gene is TRBJ1-2, the V gene TRBV9; weak D call: TRBD1 (5 bases). The CDR3 totals 14 residues. Trimming pared 0 bases from V and 4 bases from J, leaving 10 bases between. Germline CDR1 is SGDLS and CDR2 is YYNGEE.